This T cell receptor (beta chain) was recovered during a study of beta chain features in type 1 diabetes. Reverse transcribing all isolated RNA meant expressed TCRB transcripts were sequenced. TCRdb's copy holds only in-frame clones and misses some; the assay was immunoSEQ multiplex PCR. The repertoire includes 250,000 to 300,000 clones, approximately 25% of them detected once, and about 0.011% sits in the top ten. This clone was counted only a few times. What it binds is not known. The CDR3 covers 15 residues. Per germline, CDR1 LNHDA and CDR2 SQIVND (reference sequence). Losses at the gene ends were 5 bases for V and 5 bases for J; bases not matched to a gene: 7. Study-level findings and limits: A closer apparent resemblance between naive, central memory and Treg TCRB repertoires was seen in patients than in healthy donors. Moderately but significantly shorter TCRB CDR3s were found in Type 1 diabetes patients in all four CD4+ subsets.

J is TRBJ2-3 and V is TRBV19; 10 nucleotides agree with TRBD2. The source is a woman aged 30 to 39 with type 1 diabetes. The sequenced material came from naive CD4+ T cells from blood. The CDR3 protein is CASSVLAGEVDTQYF. For the CDR3, the DNA is TGTGCCAGTAGTGTTCTAGCGGGAGAGGTAGATACGCAGTATTTT.